The table lists the clone carrying this TCR beta chain with a few counts. Its antigen is undetermined. Compared with germline, one end of the junction differs, possibly owing to a read error. This sample is drawn from a study of beta chain features in type 1 diabetes. Study in general: Healthy donors and patients showed comparable age, gender and cell yields. Findings of the study overall: Sequencing used cDNA, and cells with high TCR expression could therefore be over-represented. A moderate, significant TCRB CDR3 shortening appeared in type 1 diabetes across four CD4+ subsets.

Every isolated RNA sample was fully reverse transcribed, so sequencing captured expressed TCRB transcripts. TCRdb keeps only in-frame clones here, not all; method: immunoSEQ multiplex PCR. The table has about 650,000 clones, around an eighth seen once. Sequencing input: naive CD4+ T cells from blood. This TCR derives from a man aged 30-40 years with type 1 diabetes.

As DNA, the CDR3 is TGTGCCAGCAGCTCCTCGGGTTTACCGCATTTT. Translating gives CASSSSGLPHF. The chain joins TRBV7-9 to TRBJ1-3; D unclear. The germline CDR1 and CDR2 sequences are SEHNR and FQNEAQ (reference sequence). This CDR3 is 11 amino acids long.